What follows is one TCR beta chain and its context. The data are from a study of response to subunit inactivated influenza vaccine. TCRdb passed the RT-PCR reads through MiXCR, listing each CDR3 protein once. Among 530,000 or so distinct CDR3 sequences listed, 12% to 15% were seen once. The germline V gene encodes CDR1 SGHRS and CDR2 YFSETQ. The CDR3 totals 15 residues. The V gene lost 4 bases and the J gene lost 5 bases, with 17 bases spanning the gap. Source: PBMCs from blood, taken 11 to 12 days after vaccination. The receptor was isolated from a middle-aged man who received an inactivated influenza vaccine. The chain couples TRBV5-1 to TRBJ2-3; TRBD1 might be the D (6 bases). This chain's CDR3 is CASSPGQQRGDTQYF. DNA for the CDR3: TGCGCCAGCAGCCCGGGACAACAAAGGGGAGATACGCAGTATTTT.